This T cell receptor (beta chain) was retrieved from a study of T-cell memory formation after mild COVID-19. Study details: Clusters were largely donor specific.

V was shortened by 6 bases and J by 1 base, with 15 bases between the two germline ends. The CDR3 covers 14 residues. From germline, CDR1 is SQVTM and CDR2 ANQGSEA. General study findings and limits: Contracting clones, day 15 to 85, had balanced CD4/CD8, and later expanders favored CD4+. Contracting CD4+ clones lay largely in CM and EM, with CD8+ ones residing in EMRA.

About this clonotype: The antigen is not known.

From 5'RACE with constant-segment primers came TCR alpha and TCR beta cDNA libraries that carried sample barcodes and UMIs. Using its own MiXCR run on the 5' RACE reads, TCRdb lists one record per CDR3 protein. The profile shows 130,000 to 150,000 distinct CDR3 sequences, about a fifth of them singletons. Sequencing was done on a sample of PBMCs or a T cell subset sorted from them (not recorded which). The chain recombines TRBV29-1 with TRBJ1-1; D is possibly TRBD1 (5 bases). The receptor was isolated from an adult woman who had mild COVID-19 (a few samples of this study predate the infection). Cell type and time point are not known. CDR3 amino acids: CSVLLGVKNTEAFF. As DNA, the CDR3 is TGCAGCGTGCTACTAGGGGTCAAGAACACTGAAGCTTTCTTT.